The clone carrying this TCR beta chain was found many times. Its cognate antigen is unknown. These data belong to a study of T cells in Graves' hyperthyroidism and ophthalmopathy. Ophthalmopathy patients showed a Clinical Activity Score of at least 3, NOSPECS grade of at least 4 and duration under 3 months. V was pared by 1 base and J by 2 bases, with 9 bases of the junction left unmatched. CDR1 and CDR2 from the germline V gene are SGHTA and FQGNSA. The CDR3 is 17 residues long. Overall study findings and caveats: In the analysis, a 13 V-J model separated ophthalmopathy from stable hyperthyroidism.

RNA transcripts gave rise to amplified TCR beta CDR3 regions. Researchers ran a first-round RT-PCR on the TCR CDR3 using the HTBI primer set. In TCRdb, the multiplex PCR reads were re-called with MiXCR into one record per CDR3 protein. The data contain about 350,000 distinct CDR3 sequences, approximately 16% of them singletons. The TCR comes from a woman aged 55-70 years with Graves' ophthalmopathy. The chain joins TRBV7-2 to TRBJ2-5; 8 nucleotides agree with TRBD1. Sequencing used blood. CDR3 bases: TGTGCCAGCAGCTTAGTGGCAGGGGGCTACCAACAAGAGACCCAGTACTTC. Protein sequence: CASSLVAGGYQQETQYF.